Listed here are 29 T cell receptor beta chains from one sample, sequenced in a study of blood T cell repertoires in COVID-19 (dated by TCRdb to between 2020 and 2021). Libraries came from the immunoSEQ multiplex PCR assay. This immuneACCESS table, as held by TCRdb, lists in-frame sequences with V and J called but not all clones. Of the missing ones, under half trace to an unresolved V gene in checked studies; the others have no known cause. For this sample the table gives about 120,000 clones, of which around 80% were detected only once. Of the sample, about 2% is held by the ten largest clones. The specimen sequenced was peripheral blood. These receptors originate from a man aged 65 to 85 with acute or convalescent COVID-19.

V is TRBV27 and J is TRBJ2-2; TRBD1 matches at 8 bases. The CDR3 length is 15 residues. Germline values: CDR1 MNHEY, CDR2 SMNVEV (reference sequence). Trimming took 6 bases from V and 1 from J; bases not matched to a gene: 4. In DNA form, the CDR3 reads TGTGCCAGCAGATCTGGGACAGGGAACACCGGGGAGCTGTTTTTT. Its translation is CASRSGTGNTGELFF.

This chain joins TRBV29-1 and TRBJ1-2; TRBD1 agrees at 11 bases. The CDR3 runs to 17 residues. Trimming at V came to 4 bases and at J to 8 bases, leaving 18 bases not matched to a gene. Germline lookup yields CDR1 SQVTM and CDR2 ANQGSEA. CDR3 in amino acids: CSVVDWTGGNEYKGYTF. CDR3 DNA: TGCAGCGTTGTGGATTGGACAGGGGGCAACGAATATAAGGGCTACACCTTC.

The rearrangement joins TRBV7-2 to TRBJ1-2, with a tentative D call TRBD1 (6 bases). Trimming pared 0 bases from V and 4 bases from J, leaving 9 bases between. CDR1 is SGHTA, CDR2 FQGNSA, per germline. The CDR3 covers 14 residues. This CDR3 reads CASSLAGAVYGYTF. The CDR3 nucleotides are TGTGCCAGCAGCTTAGCGGGGGCGGTCTATGGCTACACCTTC.

The chain recombines TRBV6-1 with TRBJ2-3; TRBD2 matches at 7 bases. The V and J ends lost 1 base and 1 base, in that order; junction bases with no gene match: 5. Germline V gene sequence: CDR1 MNHNS, CDR2 SASEGT. The CDR3 spans 16 residues. The DNA of the CDR3 is TGTGCCAGCAGTGAAGGGGAGGGAAGTGGCACAGATACGCAGTATTTT. It specifies CASSEGEGSGTDTQYF.

The genes are TRBV28 and TRBJ1-2; 7 positions match TRBD1. Germline assignment: CDR1 MDHEN and CDR2 SYDVKM. The CDR3 runs 14 residues. V dropped 1 base and J dropped 8; count of bases not matched to a gene: 7. The CDR3 DNA follows: TGTGCCAGCAGTTTATACACAGGGGAAGGGGGCTACACCTTC. This codes for CASSLYTGEGGYTF.

V gene TRBV2 combines with J gene TRBJ1-5; D ambiguous. The CDR3 is 15 residues long. Trimming cost V 4 bases and J 0 bases, with 10 bases left between them. Germline CDR1 and CDR2: SNHLY and FYNNEI. CDR3 sequence: CASSVSGYSNQPQHF. The DNA of the CDR3 is TGTGCCAGCAGTGTTTCAGGTTATAGCAATCAGCCCCAGCATTTT. The variable domain in full, with the rest retrieved from reference TRBV2 and TRBJ1-5, is EPEVTQTPSHQVTQMGQEVILRCVPISNHLYFYWYRQILGQKVEFLVSFYNNEISEKSEIFDDQFSVERPDGSNFTLKIRSTKLEDSAMYFCASSVSGYSNQPQHFGDGTRLSIL.

This sequence joins TRBV5-1 and TRBJ2-7; a possible D gene is TRBD1 (5 bases). Trimming cost V 0 bases and J 7 bases, with 20 bases left between them. The germline gives CDR1 SGHRS, CDR2 YFSETQ. This CDR3 is built from 16 residues. CDR3 in DNA: TGCGCCAGCAGCTTGGTTCCCTTGGACCCACCAGGGGAGCAGTACTTC. Translation gives CASSLVPLDPPGEQYF.

The gene calls are TRBV6-5 and TRBJ1-1, with D hard to call. The V and J ends lost 5 bases and 5 bases respectively, with 12 bases between them. The CDR3 totals 13 residues. The germline gives CDR1 MNHEY, CDR2 SVGAGI. In DNA, the CDR3 is TGTGCCAGCAGTACCCCCATCGGGACTGAAGCTTTCTTT. It yields the protein CASSTPIGTEAFF.

The chain uses TRBV18 and TRBJ2-7, with a weak D call TRBD1 (6 bases). From germline, CDR1 is KGHSH and CDR2 LQKENI. The V end was cut by 3 bases, the J end by 6 bases, with 9 bases between. This CDR3 is 12 amino acids long. The CDR3 region has the DNA TGTGCCAGCTCACCCCGGACAGCCGAGCAGTACTTC. Its translation: CASSPRTAEQYF.

V and J are TRBV5-1 and TRBJ2-3; 10 bases match TRBD2. V was pared by 7 bases and J by 2 bases, with 7 bases of the junction left unmatched. From germline, CDR1 is SGHRS and CDR2 YFSETQ. This CDR3 is built from 15 residues. CDR3 amino acids: CASSNLAGDTDTQYF. The CDR3 nucleotides read TGCGCCAGCTCCAACCTAGCGGGGGACACAGATACGCAGTATTTT. The complete variable domain, with remaining parts taken from reference TRBV5-1 and TRBJ2-3, reads KAGVTQTPRYLIKTRGQQVTLSCSPISGHRSVSWYQQTPGQGLQFLFEYFSETQRNKGNFPGRFSGRQFSNSRSEMNVSTLELGDSALYLCASSNLAGDTDTQYFGPGTRLTVL.

The V and J genes are TRBV12-3 or TRBV12-4 and TRBJ1-5; tentative D call: TRBD1 (5 bases). Trimming took off 3 bases at V and 7 bases at J, with 10 bases between the two ends. The CDR3 runs 13 residues. CDR3 loop: CASSFRGKQPQHF. The CDR3 DNA follows: TGTGCCAGCAGTTTTCGGGGGAAACAGCCCCAGCATTTT.

This clone was seen a handful of times. The chain employs TRBV7-6 and TRBJ2-2; 7 nucleotides align to TRBD1. Looked up from germline, CDR1 is SGHVS and CDR2 is FNYEAQ. The CDR3 totals 15 residues. Trimming cost V 5 bases and J 4 bases; bases outside gene matches: 7. CDR3 in amino acids: CASSTLTGSTGELFF. Written as DNA, the CDR3 is TGTGCCAGCAGCACCTTGACAGGGAGCACCGGGGAGCTGTTTTTT. Variable domain in full (rest from reference TRBV7-6 and TRBJ2-2): GAGVSQSPRYKVTKRGQDVALRCDPISGHVSLYWYRQALGQGPEFLTYFNYEAQQDKSGLPNDRFSAERPEGSISTLTIQRTEQRDSAMYRCASSTLTGSTGELFFGEGSRLTVL.

The rearrangement joins TRBV6-5 to TRBJ2-7, with D unclear. V lost 10 bases and J 5 bases, leaving 18 bases between the germline ends. The V gene's germline CDR1 is MNHEY and CDR2 SVGAGI. The length of the CDR3 is 13 residues. The CDR3 sequence is CATRGRLMDEQYF. The CDR3 DNA reads TGTGCCACCCGTGGCAGGTTAATGGACGAGCAGTACTTC.

The chain joins TRBV12-3 or TRBV12-4 to TRBJ2-7, with D possibly matching TRBD1 (6 bases). CDR3 size: 13 residues. V was pared by 5 bases and J by 3 bases, with 11 bases between. This CDR3 reads CASSPLGGYEQYF. CDR3 coding DNA: TGTGCCAGCAGTCCGTTAGGGGGCTACGAGCAGTACTTC.

The chain joins TRBV3-1 (or the pseudogene TRBV3-2) to TRBJ1-2; D possibly corresponds to TRBD1 (5 bases). This CDR3 spans 12 amino acids. V was clipped by 3 bases and J by 5 bases, with 7 bases between them. The V gene's germline CDR1 is LGHDT and CDR2 YNNKEL (reference sequence). CDR3 nucleotide sequence: TGTGCCAGCAGCCATGACAGATATGGCTACACCTTC. This sequence encodes CASSHDRYGYTF.

This clone was observed a single time. V usage is TRBV27 and J usage is TRBJ1-1; no reliable D call. Germline V lookup: CDR1 MNHEY, CDR2 SMNVEV (reference sequence). V was clipped by 4 bases and J by 0 bases, with 6 bases between them. There are 13 residues in the CDR3. The CDR3 nucleotides read TGTGCCAGCAGTTACGGGATGAACACTGAAGCTTTCTTT. It specifies CASSYGMNTEAFF.

This chain uses TRBV18 with TRBJ2-3; TRBD2 agrees at 7 bases. This CDR3 has 17 amino acids. The ends lost 2 bases at V and 1 base at J; junction bases unmatched: 9. From germline, CDR1 is KGHSH and CDR2 LQKENI. The CDR3 nucleotides are TGTGCCAGCTCACCAGATTCCCAGCGGGGAGGCACAGATACGCAGTATTTT. Protein: CASSPDSQRGGTDTQYF. The entire variable domain, with the rest obtained from reference TRBV18 and TRBJ2-3, is as follows: NAGVMQNPRHLVRRRGQEARLRCSPMKGHSHVYWYRQLPEEGLKFMVYLQKENIIDESGMPKERFSAEFPKEGPSILRIQQVVRGDSAAYFCASSPDSQRGGTDTQYFGPGTRLTVL.

The gene calls are TRBV19 and TRBJ1-1; D is unclear. Trimming removed 3 bases at V and 0 bases at J, with 8 bases between. The CDR3 length is 14 residues. The germline V gene encodes CDR1 LNHDA and CDR2 SQIVND (reference sequence). Here the CDR3 reads CASSMPTVNTEAFF. The CDR3 nucleotides are TGTGCCAGTAGTATGCCCACTGTGAACACTGAAGCTTTCTTT.

The gene calls are TRBV19 and TRBJ1-1; no definite D call. CDR3 length equals 13 residues. V dropped 8 bases and J dropped 3 bases, with 13 bases sitting between them. CDR1 and CDR2 (germline): LNHDA, SQIVND (reference sequence). The CDR3 reads CASENGRYTEAFF. For the CDR3, the DNA is TGTGCCAGTGAAAACGGGAGGTACACTGAAGCTTTCTTT.

J is TRBJ1-3 and V is TRBV11-2; D ambiguous. Looked up from germline, CDR1 is SGHAT and CDR2 is FQNNGV. Trimming pared 1 base from V and 4 bases from J, leaving 8 bases between. This CDR3 spans 14 amino acids. The CDR3, as DNA: TGTGCCAGCAGCTTAGCGTTGGGCGGAAACACCATATATTTT. It yields the protein CASSLALGGNTIYF.

This sequence joins TRBV10-3 and TRBJ2-1, with TRBD2 matching 8 bases. The CDR3 contains 11 residues. Germline CDR1 is ENHRY and CDR2 is SYGVKD. Trimming at V came to 2 bases and at J to 14 bases, leaving 2 bases not matched to a gene. As DNA, the CDR3 is TGTGCCATCAGTGAGAGGGGACTAGAGTTCTTC. Its translation is CAISERGLEFF.

This chain uses TRBV25-1 with TRBJ1-2, with 7 nucleotides matching TRBD1. The CDR3 runs 17 residues. Germline V gene sequence: CDR1 MGHDK, CDR2 SYGVNS. J gave up 0 bases and V 0 bases, and 7 bases lay outside the gene matches. This CDR3 reads CASSEYMRDRTNYGYTF. The CDR3 DNA follows: TGTGCCAGCAGTGAATATATGCGGGACAGAACTAACTATGGCTACACCTTC.

The gene calls are TRBV29-1 and TRBJ2-2; TRBD2 is a possible D gene (6 bases). This CDR3 contains 14 residues. V dropped 6 bases and J dropped 0 bases, with 11 bases sitting between them. Germline V gene data show CDR1 as SQVTM and CDR2 as ANQGSEA. Written as DNA, the CDR3 is TGCAGCGTGGGGGGATCCGCGAACACCGGGGAGCTGTTTTTT. Its protein is CSVGGSANTGELFF.

The genes are TRBV11-2 and TRBJ2-1, with 8 bases fitting TRBD2. Per the germline V gene, CDR1 is SGHAT and CDR2 is FQNNGV. V lost 5 bases to trimming and J lost 0 bases; unmatched junction nucleotides: 6. The CDR3 spans 16 residues. CDR3 DNA sequence: TGTGCCAGCAGCCCAAGACTAGCGTTCTCCTACAATGAGCAGTTCTTC. Translated, it gives CASSPRLAFSYNEQFF. The complete variable domain, with remaining parts taken from reference TRBV11-2 and TRBJ2-1, reads EAGVAQSPRYKIIEKRQSVAFWCNPISGHATLYWYQQILGQGPKLLIQFQNNGVVDDSQLPKDRFSAERLKGVDSTLKIQPAKLEDSAVYLCASSPRLAFSYNEQFFGPGTRLTVL.

V usage is TRBV28 and J usage is TRBJ1-5; 7 bases map to TRBD1. The CDR3 covers 16 residues. Per germline, CDR1 MDHEN and CDR2 SYDVKM. The V gene end was trimmed by 4 bases and the J gene end by 1 base; junction bases not matched to a gene: 7. The CDR3 reads CASSSSRTGSNQPQHF. The CDR3 DNA reads as TGTGCCAGCAGTTCCTCCCGGACAGGCAGCAATCAGCCCCAGCATTTT.

The chain has TRBV6-6 and TRBJ1-2; D is undetermined. Between the trimmed V and J ends, which lost 4 bases and 3 bases, there was a span of 6 bases. Germline V gene lookup returns CDR1 MNHNY and CDR2 SVGAGI (reference sequence). The CDR3 is made up of 12 amino acids. DNA of the CDR3: TGTGCCAGCAGTTTACTCGACTATGGCTACACCTTC. Protein sequence: CASSLLDYGYTF.

This chain joins TRBV19 and TRBJ1-3, with D hard to call. The length of the CDR3 is 13 residues. Germline assignment: CDR1 LNHDA and CDR2 SQIVND (reference sequence). Trimming stripped 6 bases from V and 1 base from J, with 7 bases between. The chain's CDR3 is CASRSQSGNTIYF. CDR3 DNA sequence: TGTGCCAGTAGAAGTCAGTCTGGAAACACCATATATTTT.

Of note for this clone: Mismatch with germline at one junction end may stem from a read error. The V and J genes are TRBV7-7 and TRBJ1-2; 12 nucleotides match TRBD1. Per germline, CDR1 SSHAT and CDR2 FNYEAQ (reference sequence). This CDR3 has 16 residues. The CDR3 is CASSFLWDRGHYGYTF. CDR3 coding DNA: TGTGCTAGCAGTTTTTTGTGGGACAGGGGGCACTATGGCTACACCTTC.

This chain uses TRBV5-1 with TRBJ2-7; possible D gene TRBD2, 6 bases. The length of the CDR3 is 14 residues. Trimming shortened V by 0 bases and J by 6 bases, and 13 bases separated the two germline ends. Looked up from germline, CDR1 is SGHRS and CDR2 is YFSETQ. The CDR3 reads CASSLDFMRGEQYF. The CDR3 nucleotides read TGCGCCAGCAGCTTGGATTTTATGCGGGGCGAGCAGTACTTC.